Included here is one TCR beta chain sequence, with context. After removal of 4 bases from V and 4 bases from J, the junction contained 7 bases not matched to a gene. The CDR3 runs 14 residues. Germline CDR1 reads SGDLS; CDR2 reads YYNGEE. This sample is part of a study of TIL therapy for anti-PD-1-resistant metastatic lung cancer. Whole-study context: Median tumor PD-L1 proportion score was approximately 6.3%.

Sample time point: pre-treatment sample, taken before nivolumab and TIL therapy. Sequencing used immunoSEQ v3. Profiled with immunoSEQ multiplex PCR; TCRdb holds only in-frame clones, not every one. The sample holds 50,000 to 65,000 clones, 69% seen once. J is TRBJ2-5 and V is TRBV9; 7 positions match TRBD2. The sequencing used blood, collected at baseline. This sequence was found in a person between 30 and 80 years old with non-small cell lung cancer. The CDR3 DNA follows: TGTGCCAGCAGCCGCGGGAGTGAGGGAGAGACCCAGTACTTC. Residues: CASSRGSEGETQYF.